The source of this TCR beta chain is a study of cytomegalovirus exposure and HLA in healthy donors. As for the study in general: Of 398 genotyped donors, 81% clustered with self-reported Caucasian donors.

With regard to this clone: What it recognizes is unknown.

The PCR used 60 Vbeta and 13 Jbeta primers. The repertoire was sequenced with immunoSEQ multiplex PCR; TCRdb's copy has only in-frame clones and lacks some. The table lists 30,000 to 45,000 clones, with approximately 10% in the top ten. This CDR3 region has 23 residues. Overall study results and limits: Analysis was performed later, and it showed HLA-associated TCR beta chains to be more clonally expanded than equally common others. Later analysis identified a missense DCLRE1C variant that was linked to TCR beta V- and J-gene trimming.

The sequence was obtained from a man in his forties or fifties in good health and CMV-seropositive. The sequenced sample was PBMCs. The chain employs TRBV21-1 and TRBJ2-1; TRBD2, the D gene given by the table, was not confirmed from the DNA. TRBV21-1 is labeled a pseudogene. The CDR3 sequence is CASTALGRRTTFHRSSSYNEQFF. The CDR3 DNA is TGTGCCAGCACCGCGTTGGGACGGAGGACTACTTTCCACCGATCTAGCTCCTACAATGAGCAGTTCTTC.